This TCR beta chain was identified in a study (dated by TCRdb to 2016 to 2018). Library preparation used RT-PCR. TCRdb records Illumina MiSeq as the sequencer. The public reads were reprocessed in TCRdb via fastp at Q25 and MiXCR, keeping in-frame beta chains. Rows with one shared CDR3 protein collapse into an entry with the most common genes and DNA. This sample has approximately 720,000 distinct CDR3 sequences in its table, and over 12% of those were observed once. The top ten hold roughly 3.9% of the sample. This clonotype was seen a handful of times. Its antigen target is currently unknown. Per-base quality was not reported, and no clone a single base away is much larger than it. The V end loses 0 bases and the J end loses 3 bases, and a stretch of 8 bases separates them. The germline V gene encodes CDR1 MNHNY and CDR2 SVGAGI (reference sequence). Including cysteine and phenylalanine, the CDR3 has 14 amino acids. The only DNA kept is the CDR3, 42 bases in frame from the first base.

Sequencing was performed on memory CD4+ T cells from blood. The sequence was collected from a female donor in good health, serving as a healthy control. The rearrangement joined TRBV6-6 to TRBJ1-1; confidence is insufficient to name the D gene. The CDR3 corresponds to CASSYSIRDTEAFF. The nucleotides are TGTGCCAGCAGTTACTCGATTAGGGACACTGAAGCTTTCTTT.